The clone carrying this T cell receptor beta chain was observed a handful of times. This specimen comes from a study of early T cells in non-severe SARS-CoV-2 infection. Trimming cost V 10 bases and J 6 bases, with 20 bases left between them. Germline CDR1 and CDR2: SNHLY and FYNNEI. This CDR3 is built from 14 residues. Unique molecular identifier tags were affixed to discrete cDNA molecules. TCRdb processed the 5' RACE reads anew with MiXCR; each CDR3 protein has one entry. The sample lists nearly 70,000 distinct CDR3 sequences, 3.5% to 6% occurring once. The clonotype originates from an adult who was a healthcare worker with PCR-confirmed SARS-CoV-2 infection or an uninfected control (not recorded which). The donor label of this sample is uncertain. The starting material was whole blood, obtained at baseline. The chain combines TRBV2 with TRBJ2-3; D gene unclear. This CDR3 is CANIDRKPGDTQYF. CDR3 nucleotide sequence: TGTGCCAACATAGACCGAAAGCCCGGGGATACGCAGTATTTT.